This T cell receptor beta chain was recovered during a study of response to subunit inactivated influenza vaccine. Each CDR3 protein is one row after TCRdb ran MiXCR on the RT-PCR reads. The sample has approximately 570,000 distinct CDR3 sequences, less than 10% seen once. Study results and limitations: With each seasonal influenza vaccination, the authors suggested, few new T cells are recruited.

This CDR3 comprises 14 residues. Germline values: CDR1 GTSNPN, CDR2 SVGIG (reference sequence). V was pared by 0 bases and J by 1 base, with 9 bases between. To note about this clonotype: Its antigen is unidentified.

This TCR came from a man aged 50-75 years who received an inactivated influenza vaccine. The sequencing here drew on PBMCs from blood, taken 23 months after vaccination. This chain uses TRBV30 with TRBJ1-1; maybe TRBD1 (5 bases). For the CDR3, the DNA is TGTGCCTGGAGTGTGGGGACGGCGAACACTGAAGCTTTCTTT. As protein: CAWSVGTANTEAFF.